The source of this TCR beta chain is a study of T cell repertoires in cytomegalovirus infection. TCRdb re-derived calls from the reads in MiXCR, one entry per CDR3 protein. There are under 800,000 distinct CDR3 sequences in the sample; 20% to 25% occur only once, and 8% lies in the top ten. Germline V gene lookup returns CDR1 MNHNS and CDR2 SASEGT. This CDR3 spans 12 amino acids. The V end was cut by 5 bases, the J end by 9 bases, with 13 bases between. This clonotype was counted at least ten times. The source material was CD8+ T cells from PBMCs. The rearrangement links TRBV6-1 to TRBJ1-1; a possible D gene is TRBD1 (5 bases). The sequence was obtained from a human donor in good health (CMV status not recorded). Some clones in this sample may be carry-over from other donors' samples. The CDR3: CASSLLTGQAFF. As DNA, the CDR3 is TGTGCCAGCAGTCTCCTGACGGGACAAGCTTTCTTT.